The table lists the clone carrying this T cell receptor (beta chain) with a count of one. This sample was included in a study of blood T cell repertoires in COVID-19. Turning to the study itself: Material from acute and convalescent COVID-19 was sourced from the United States, Italy and Spain. Sources were T cells, B-cell-depleted T cells, or PBMCs; the material itself was cDNA or gDNA.

The authors' processing: Estimation of nucleated cell counts relied on the amplification of reference gene primers. This table comes from immunoSEQ multiplex PCR, and its TCRdb copy is limited to in-frame clones, with some not included. V, J and clone size reflect that table, while D and trimming were determined from the DNA. This repertoire shows about 270,000 clones, over 75% found once; its top ten account for 13%. The CDR3 consists of 12 residues. Germline CDR1 MNHEY, CDR2 SMNVEV (reference sequence). The germline V and J ends were trimmed by 8 bases and 2 bases, with 9 bases remaining between them.

The TCR comes from a human donor in a cohort sampled during active COVID-19. This chain connects TRBV27 to TRBJ1-2; D remains unclear. Sequencing was performed on peripheral blood. The CDR3 loop reads CASGGGNYGYTF. The CDR3 DNA reads as TGTGCCAGCGGAGGAGGGAACTATGGCTACACCTTC.